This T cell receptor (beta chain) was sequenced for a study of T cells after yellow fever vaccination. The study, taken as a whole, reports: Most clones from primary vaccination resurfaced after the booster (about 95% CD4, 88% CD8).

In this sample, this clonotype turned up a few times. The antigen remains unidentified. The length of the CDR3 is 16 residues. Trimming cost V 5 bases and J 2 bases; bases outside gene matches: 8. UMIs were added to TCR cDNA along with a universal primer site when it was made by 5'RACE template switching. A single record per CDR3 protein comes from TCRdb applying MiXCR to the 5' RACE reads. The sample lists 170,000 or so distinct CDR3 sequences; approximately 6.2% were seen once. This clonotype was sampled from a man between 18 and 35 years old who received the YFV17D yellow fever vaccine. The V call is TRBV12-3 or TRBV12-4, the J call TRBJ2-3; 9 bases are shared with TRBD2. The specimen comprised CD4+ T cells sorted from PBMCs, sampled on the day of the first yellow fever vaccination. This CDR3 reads CASSTGTSRPTDTQYF. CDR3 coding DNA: TGTGCCAGCAGTACTGGGACTAGCCGGCCCACAGATACGCAGTATTTT.